One sample yielded the 8 T cell receptor beta chains listed below, sequenced in a study of cytomegalovirus exposure and HLA in healthy donors. The repertoire was sequenced with immunoSEQ multiplex PCR; TCRdb's copy has only in-frame clones and lacks some. The data hold roughly 240,000 clones, with approximately 90% observed a single time. The sample taken for sequencing was PBMCs. The receptors here all came from a man aged 18 to 30 in good health and CMV-seronegative.

The chain joins TRBV21-1 to TRBJ2-3; TRBD1, as called in the table, went unchecked against the DNA. TRBV21-1 counts as a pseudogene. The CDR3 spans 19 residues. The CDR3 here is CASSPDRGVLFPSTDTQYF. CDR3 nucleotide sequence: TGTGCCAGCAGCCCGGACAGGGGCGTACTGTTCCCTAGCACAGATACGCAGTATTTT.

The J gene is TRBJ2-7, the V gene TRBV4-1; weak D call: TRBD1 (6 bases). The V gene's germline CDR1 is MGHRA and CDR2 YSYEKL. Trimming left V 3 bases short and J 4 bases short, with 16 bases between. The CDR3 totals 15 residues. The CDR3 reads CASSQLPADSYEQYF. The CDR3 DNA is TGCGCCAGCAGCCAGCTACCCGCGGACAGTTACGAGCAGTACTTC.

The chain has TRBV27 and TRBJ2-2; tentatively, D is TRBD2 (6 bases). The V gene's germline CDR1 is MNHEY and CDR2 SMNVEV (reference sequence). V was pared by 4 bases and J by 4 bases, with 10 bases between. This CDR3 region has 14 residues. CDR3 in DNA: TGTGCCAGCAGTTGGGGGGAAGGCACCGGGGAGCTGTTTTTT. Its translation: CASSWGEGTGELFF.

The chain uses TRBV2 and TRBJ2-7, with TRBD2 matching over 9 bases. Germline V gives CDR1 SNHLY, CDR2 FYNNEI. The J segment lost 6 bases and the V segment lost 4 bases, leaving 4 bases of the junction unmatched. CDR3 length: 13 residues. The CDR3 bases are TGTGCCAGCAGTGCGGAGACTAGCGGCGAGCAGTACTTC. Translated: CASSAETSGEQYF.

This clone was recorded a few times. J is TRBJ2-7 and V is TRBV27; no clear D. Germline V gene lookup returns CDR1 MNHEY and CDR2 SMNVEV (reference sequence). The CDR3 consists of 14 residues. Trimming cost V 4 bases and J 0 bases, with 10 bases left between them. In DNA form, the CDR3 reads TGTGCCAGCAGTTGGGCAGGCAACTCCTACGAGCAGTACTTC. Amino acid sequence: CASSWAGNSYEQYF.

J is TRBJ2-2 and V is TRBV5-4; 8 bases are shared with TRBD1. Trimming removed 5 bases from V and 3 bases from J; junction bases left unmatched: 6. There are 15 residues in the CDR3. CDR1 is SGHNT, CDR2 YYREEE, per germline (reference sequence). CDR3 loop: CASSFDRGYTGELFF. In DNA, the CDR3 is TGTGCCAGCAGTTTTGACAGGGGTTACACCGGGGAGCTGTTTTTT.

The chain employs TRBV19 and TRBJ1-2; no definite D call. Germline CDR1 is LNHDA and CDR2 is SQIVND (reference sequence). V lost 6 bases and J 3 bases, leaving 8 bases between the germline ends. The CDR3 is made up of 12 amino acids. The CDR3, as DNA: TGTGCCAGTAGCCACATGGACTATGGCTACACCTTC. Translation gives CASSHMDYGYTF.

This clone was detected only a few times. In DNA, the CDR3 is TGTGCCAGCACCCGCTTCCAGGCGGGAACAGATACGCAGTATTTT. This gives the protein CASTRFQAGTDTQYF. The rearrangement links TRBV5-6 to TRBJ2-3, with a possible D match to TRBD2 (6 bases). Germline lookup yields CDR1 SGHDT and CDR2 YYEEEE. With 6 bases removed from V and 3 bases from J, the gap between germline ends came to 17 bases. This CDR3 region has 15 residues.